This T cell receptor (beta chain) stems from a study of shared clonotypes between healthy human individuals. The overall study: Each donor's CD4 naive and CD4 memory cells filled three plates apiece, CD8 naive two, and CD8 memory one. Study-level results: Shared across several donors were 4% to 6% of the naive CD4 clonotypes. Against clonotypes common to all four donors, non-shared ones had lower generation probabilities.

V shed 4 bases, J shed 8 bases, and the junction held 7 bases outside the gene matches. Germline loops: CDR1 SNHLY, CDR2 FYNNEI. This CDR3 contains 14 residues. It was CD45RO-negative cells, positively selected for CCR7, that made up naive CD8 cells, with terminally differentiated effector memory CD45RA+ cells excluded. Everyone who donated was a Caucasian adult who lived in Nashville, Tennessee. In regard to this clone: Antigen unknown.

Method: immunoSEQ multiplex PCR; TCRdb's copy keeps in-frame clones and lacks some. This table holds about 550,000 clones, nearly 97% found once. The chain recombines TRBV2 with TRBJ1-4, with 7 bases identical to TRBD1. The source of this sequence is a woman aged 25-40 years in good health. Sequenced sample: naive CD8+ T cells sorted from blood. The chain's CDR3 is CASSALRGGEKLFF. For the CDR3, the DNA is TGTGCCAGCAGTGCCCTCAGGGGGGGAGAAAAACTGTTTTTT.